This paragraph reports one T cell receptor beta chain. The antigen is undetermined. Cells were CD45RO-negative CD62L-positive naive CD4 T cells sorted from PBMCs. Clones were sequenced by immunoSEQ multiplex PCR, and TCRdb holds only the in-frame ones, with some missing. The sample includes about 77,000 clones, roughly 90% seen only once; the top ten take approximately 0.15%. Trimming took 4 bases from V and 1 from J; bases not matched to a gene: 9. This CDR3 contains 18 residues. CDR1 is SGHTA, CDR2 FQGNSA, per germline. These data are taken from a study of human versus mouse CDR3 diversity and MHC coevolution. Whole-study context: immunoSEQ was reported to reach one in 200,000 T cells sensitivity. Each sample yielded about 5.5 x 10^6 to 1.7 x 10^7 valid reads.

Study-level points and caveats: Most of the three human donors had the lowest clonal inequality.

Sequencing input: naive CD4+ T cells from blood. The subset: CD45RO-negative CD62L-positive naive CD4 T cells. V usage is TRBV7-2 and J usage is TRBJ2-1, with 11 nucleotides matching TRBD2. The TCR was taken from a person aged 30 to 69 in good health. CDR3: CASSYRFSGGASYNEQFF. CDR3 in DNA: TGTGCCAGCAGCTACCGATTTAGCGGGGGGGCTTCCTACAATGAGCAGTTCTTC.